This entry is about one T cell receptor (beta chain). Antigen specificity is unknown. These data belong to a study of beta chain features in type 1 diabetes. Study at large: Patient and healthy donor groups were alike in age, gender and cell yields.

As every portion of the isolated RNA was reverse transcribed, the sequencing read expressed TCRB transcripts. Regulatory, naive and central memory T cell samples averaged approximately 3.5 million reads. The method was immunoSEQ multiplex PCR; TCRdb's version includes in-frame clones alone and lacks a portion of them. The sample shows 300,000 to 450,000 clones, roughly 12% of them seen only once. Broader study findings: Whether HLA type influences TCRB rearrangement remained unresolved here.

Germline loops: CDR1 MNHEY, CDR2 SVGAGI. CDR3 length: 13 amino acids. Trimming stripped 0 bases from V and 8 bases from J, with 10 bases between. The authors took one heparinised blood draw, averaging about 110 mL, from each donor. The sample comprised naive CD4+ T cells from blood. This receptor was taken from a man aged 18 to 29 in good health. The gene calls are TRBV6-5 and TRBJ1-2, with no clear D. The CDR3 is CASSYSFAGGYTF. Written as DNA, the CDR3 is TGTGCCAGCAGTTACTCGTTCGCCGGGGGCTACACCTTC.